This TCR beta chain was observed in a study of molecular identifiers for immune sequencing clone quantification. TCRdb analysed the PCR reads with MiXCR anew, one entry per CDR3 protein. The table shows approximately 90,000 distinct CDR3 sequences, with approximately 25% occurring only once. This CDR3 contains 16 residues. The ends were cut back, 1 base at V and 7 bases at J, with 17 bases in the middle. From germline, CDR1 is SEHNR and CDR2 FQNEAQ (reference sequence). The material sequenced was naive CD8+ T cells from blood, with Jurkat cell RNA spiked in. Regarding subset: FACS-sorted CD8+CD4-CCR7+CD45RA+ naive T cells. The gene calls are TRBV7-9 and TRBJ2-1; the D call may be TRBD1 or TRBD2 (5 bases each). This receptor was identified in a human donor in good health. Some libraries in this study had Jurkat cell RNA spiked in. The CDR3 DNA sequence: TGTGCCAGCAGCTTAGAGGGACCGCTTGCCTGGAATGAGCAGTTCTTC. It encodes CASSLEGPLAWNEQFF.